The sequence of this T cell receptor beta chain was determined in a study of blood T cell repertoires in COVID-19 (TCRdb year 2020). About the full investigation: The collaborator samples originated in the United States, Italy and Spain and spanned the acute and convalescent phases of COVID-19. The material from the prospective study consisted of cDNA or gDNA derived from T cells, B-cell-depleted T cells, or PBMCs. The dataset comprised deeply sampled blood TCRbeta repertoires from subjects exposed to, actively infected with, or recovered from COVID-19. The repertoires were released in a freely available public database meant as a resource for research on the immune response to SARS-CoV-2. Samples were obtained from the ongoing ImmuneRACE study (first 160 participants) and from 1,254 subjects provided by 6 global collaborators. Sample metadata almost always included a de-identified subject ID, COVID-19 status, age in years and sex. Where HLA class I and class II types were available, the types were taken from metadata supplied by the sample provider, not from assay-based typing. Overall study outcomes, separate from this receptor: Clinical and demographic metadata were provided uncurated, with the amount varying by source and participant.

CDR1 and CDR2, looked up from the germline V gene, are KGHSH and LQKENI. There are 13 amino acids in the CDR3, from cysteine to phenylalanine inclusive. Only CDR3 DNA is held: 39 bases, read in frame from base 1. A distance of 10 bases separates the germline ends of V and J, which lose 5 bases and 3 bases respectively. The immunoSEQ Assay, a bias-controlled multiplex PCR, was used to amplify TCRbeta CDR3 regions from genomic DNA. Processing in the source paper ran as follows. Nucleated cell counts per sample were estimated from amplification of reference gene primers within the assay. To quantify the absolute abundance of each unique TCRbeta CDR3 rearrangement, sequence reads were collapsed and filtered. For each sample, productive Simpson clonality was calculated by taking the square root of Simpson's diversity index across productive rearrangements. TCRdb took over this immuneACCESS table, retaining in-frame rearrangements with V and J assigned. Such tables are incomplete; in checked studies, under half of the missing clones stem from an unresolved V gene, and the remainder is unexplained. V, J and clone size derive from that table, while D and trimming were established from the DNA sequence. The sample data list hundreds of thousands of clones, and roughly four fifths of these were observed just once. The biggest ten clones account for around 7.2% of the sample.

One collaborating source in Seattle enrolled patients during active infection and followed them longitudinally through the course of disease. The collaborating institutions used their own protocols to collect whole blood in K2EDTA tubes. For TCRbeta analysis, collaborators shipped samples as frozen whole blood, isolated PBMCs, or DNA extracted from either of those sample types. To note about this clone: Its antigen target is currently unknown. Base qualities were left out, and no much larger clone turns up one base away.

The rearranged segments are TRBV18 and TRBJ1-1; the D gene is perhaps TRBD1, on 6 matching bases. The origin of this receptor is a woman of 80 years or more with COVID-19, enrolled during active disease. The sample taken for sequencing was peripheral blood. The CDR3 reads CASSINRDTEAFF. Read as DNA, the sequence is TGTGCCAGCTCAATCAACAGGGACACTGAAGCTTTCTTT.